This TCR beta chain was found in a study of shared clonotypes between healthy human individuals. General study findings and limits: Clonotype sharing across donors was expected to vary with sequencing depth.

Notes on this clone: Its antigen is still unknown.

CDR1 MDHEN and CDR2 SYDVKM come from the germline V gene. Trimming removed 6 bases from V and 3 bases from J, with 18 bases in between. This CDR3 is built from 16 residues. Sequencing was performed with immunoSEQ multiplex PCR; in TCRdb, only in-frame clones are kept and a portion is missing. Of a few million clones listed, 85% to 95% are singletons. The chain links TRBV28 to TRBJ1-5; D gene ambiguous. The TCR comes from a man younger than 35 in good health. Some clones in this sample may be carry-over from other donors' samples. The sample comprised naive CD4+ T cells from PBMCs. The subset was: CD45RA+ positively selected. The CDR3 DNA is TGTGCCAGCAGGACCCCAATCCGCGGCGACAATCAGCCCCAGCATTTT. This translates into CASRTPIRGDNQPQHF. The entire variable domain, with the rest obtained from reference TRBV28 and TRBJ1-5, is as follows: DVKVTQSSRYLVKRTGEKVFLECVQDMDHENMFWYRQDPGLGLRLIYFSYDVKMKEKGDIPEGYSVSREKKERFSLILESASTNQTSMYLCASRTPIRGDNQPQHFGDGTRLSIL.